The 21 T cell receptor beta chains below all came from one sample that was sequenced in a study of immune evolution from preneoplasia to lung adenocarcinoma. Data came from immunoSEQ multiplex PCR; TCRdb stores just in-frame clones and leaves some out. Of 4,500 to 7,000 clones in the sample, around two thirds were seen once. The sample consisted of FFPE adjacent normal lung tissue. These receptors were taken from a person of 80 years or more with lung adenocarcinoma.

This clone was seen more than once but under ten times. The chain recombines TRBV6-5 with TRBJ1-1, with 9 bases that match TRBD1. CDR3 size: 14 residues. Losses at the gene ends were 6 bases for V and 3 bases for J; bases not matched to a gene: 5. Germline V gives CDR1 MNHEY, CDR2 SVGAGI. The CDR3 reads CASSRQGGYTEAFF. The CDR3 bases are TGTGCCAGCAGCCGACAGGGGGGTTACACTGAAGCTTTCTTT.

The CDR3: CSVANPGRQNNEQFF. The CDR3, as DNA: TGCAGCGTCGCAAACCCTGGGAGGCAGAACAATGAGCAGTTCTTC. This chain joins TRBV29-1 and TRBJ2-1, with D perhaps matching TRBD2 (6 bases). Germline V lookup: CDR1 SQVTM, CDR2 ANQGSEA. The V gene lost 6 bases and the J gene lost 5 bases, with 20 bases spanning the gap. The length of the CDR3 is 15 residues.

CDR3 amino acids: CASSFSPGPPQGGYTF. Here the CDR3 DNA reads TGTGCCAGCAGCTTCTCCCCCGGGCCTCCTCAGGGCGGCTACACCTTC. The chain carries TRBV7-8 and TRBJ1-2; D possibly corresponds to TRBD1 (5 bases). V shed 3 bases and J shed 8 bases, with 22 bases lying between them. CDR1 is SGHVS and CDR2 is FQNEAQ in the germline V gene. The CDR3 loop spans 16 amino acids.

This clone showed up just a few times. The chain combines TRBV5-6 with TRBJ1-6; 10 bases map to TRBD1. The CDR3 loop spans 16 amino acids. V was pared by 1 base and J by 8 bases, with 6 bases of the junction left unmatched. CDR1 and CDR2 (germline): SGHDT, YYEEEE. The CDR3 spells CASSLRQGAFDSPLHF. CDR3 DNA sequence: TGTGCCAGCAGCTTGCGACAGGGGGCCTTCGATTCACCCCTCCACTTT. The complete variable domain, with remaining parts taken from reference TRBV5-6 and TRBJ1-6, reads DAGVTQSPTHLIKTRGQQVTLRCSPKSGHDTVSWYQQALGQGPQFIFQYYEEEERQRGNFPDRFSGHQFPNYSSELNVNALLLGDSALYLCASSLRQGAFDSPLHFGNGTRLTVT.

This chain uses TRBV5-5 with TRBJ2-7; 8 bases agree with TRBD1. This CDR3 comprises 12 residues. The V segment lost 4 bases and the J segment 7 bases; nucleotides outside the gene matches: 4. The germline V gene has CDR1 SGHKS and CDR2 YYEKEE (reference sequence). Here the CDR3 reads CASSPQGGEQYF. As DNA, the CDR3 is TGTGCCAGCAGCCCACAGGGGGGAGAGCAGTACTTC.

The V and J genes are TRBV14 and TRBJ2-7; D gene uncertain. The CDR3 contains 11 residues. Looked up from germline, CDR1 is SGHDN and CDR2 is FVKESK. With 0 bases removed from V and 7 bases from J, the gap between germline ends came to 4 bases. Written as DNA, the CDR3 is TGTGCCAGCAGCCAAGAGCGGGAGCAGTACTTC. It is translated as CASSQEREQYF.

This clone was found a few times. The genes are TRBV19 and TRBJ2-3, with D perhaps being TRBD1 or TRBD2 (5 bases each). Trimming cost V 3 bases and J 1 base, with 14 bases left between them. The CDR3 length is 16 residues. Per germline, CDR1 LNHDA and CDR2 SQIVND (reference sequence). The CDR3 loop is CASSIGGHPRTDTQYF. The DNA of the CDR3 is TGTGCCAGTAGTATTGGAGGACATCCCCGCACAGATACGCAGTATTTT.

The chain uses TRBV30 and TRBJ1-1; perhaps TRBD1 as D (6 bases). The CDR3 length is 15 residues. The germline V gene encodes CDR1 GTSNPN and CDR2 SVGIG (reference sequence). The V end was cut by 3 bases, the J end by 3 bases, with 17 bases between. CDR3 in DNA: TGTGCCTGGAGCCCGACGCAGGGGCTGGACACTGAAGCTTTCTTT. Translation gives CAWSPTQGLDTEAFF.

In DNA form, the CDR3 reads TGTGCCACCAGCAGAGACCAGGGAGAAAAACTGTTTTTT. Translating it yields CATSRDQGEKLFF. This chain joins TRBV15 and TRBJ1-4, with D maybe TRBD1 (5 bases). There are 13 residues in the CDR3. V was cut by 0 bases and J by 8 bases, with 7 bases left in between. From germline, CDR1 is LNHNV and CDR2 YYDKDF (reference sequence).

The chain is built from TRBV4-3 and TRBJ2-3, with D uncertain. This CDR3 is 17 amino acids long. Trimming removed 1 base at V and 0 bases at J, with 14 bases between. CDR1 and CDR2 (germline): LGHNA, YSLEER. CDR3 sequence reads: CASSQASRGSSTDTQYF. The CDR3, as DNA: TGCGCCAGCAGCCAAGCTTCGAGAGGATCTAGCACAGATACGCAGTATTTT.

The chain uses TRBV29-1 and TRBJ1-2; the match to TRBD1 covers 9 bases. Trimming at V came to 7 bases and at J to 4 bases, leaving 10 bases not matched to a gene. The CDR3 length is 14 residues. Germline V CDR1 and CDR2: SQVTM, ANQGSEA. The CDR3 nucleotides read TGCAGCGCTGGCCCGGGACAGGGCATCTATGGCTACACCTTC. It encodes CSAGPGQGIYGYTF.

The rearrangement joins TRBV7-9 to TRBJ2-3; TRBD1 matches 10 bases. CDR1 and CDR2 (germline): SEHNR, FQNEAQ (reference sequence). The CDR3 length is 16 residues. J lost 4 bases, V lost 5 bases, and 9 bases had no gene match. The CDR3 reads CASSATGQGRSDTQYF. In DNA form, the CDR3 reads TGTGCCAGCAGCGCGACGGGACAGGGGAGGTCAGATACGCAGTATTTT.

This chain links TRBV4-2 with TRBJ2-7, with D tentatively TRBD2 (6 bases). The CDR3 runs 13 residues. Germline values: CDR1 LGHNA, CDR2 YNFKEQ. V lost 0 bases to trimming and J lost 4 bases, with 7 bases between them. CDR3 coding DNA: TGTGCCAGCAGCCAAGATCGGGGGTACGAGCAGTACTTC. It specifies CASSQDRGYEQYF.

This clone occurred a few times. The rearrangement uses TRBV2 and TRBJ1-3, with D perhaps matching TRBD1 (6 bases). The CDR3 is made up of 14 amino acids. The V gene lost 8 bases and the J gene lost 0 bases, with 11 bases spanning the gap. Germline CDR1 is SNHLY and CDR2 is FYNNEI. Written as DNA, the CDR3 is TGTGCCAGCCGAACAGGGCTCTCTGGAAACACCATATATTTT. Its translation is CASRTGLSGNTIYF. The whole variable domain, filled in from reference TRBV2 and TRBJ1-3, reads EPEVTQTPSHQVTQMGQEVILRCVPISNHLYFYWYRQILGQKVEFLVSFYNNEISEKSEIFDDQFSVERPDGSNFTLKIRSTKLEDSAMYFCASRTGLSGNTIYFGEGSWLTVV.

This CDR3 is CASSLELRGISGANVLTF. The CDR3 nucleotides read TGTGCCAGCAGCTTAGAGCTTCGGGGCATCTCTGGGGCCAACGTCCTGACTTTC. This rearrangement joins TRBV11-3 to TRBJ2-6; either TRBD1 or TRBD2 may fit D (5 bases each). CDR1 and CDR2 (germline): SGHNT, YENEEA. CDR3 length equals 18 residues. Between the trimmed V and J ends, which lost 0 bases and 0 bases, there was a span of 12 bases.

The V gene is TRBV7-6, the J gene TRBJ2-7; possible D gene TRBD1, 5 bases. Germline CDR1 reads SGHVS; CDR2 reads FNYEAQ. V was pared by 2 bases and J by 3 bases, with 8 bases between. The length of the CDR3 is 13 residues. The CDR3 coding sequence is TGTGCCAGCAGCTTATCTACAGGCTACGAGCAGTACTTC. Protein product: CASSLSTGYEQYF.

Points on this clone: Just one base apart from a much larger clone, this may be a read error. The CDR3: CASSDGQGAGETQYF. In DNA form, the CDR3 reads TGTGCCAGCAGCGACGGACAGGGGGCTGGAGAGACCCAGTACTTC. The J gene is TRBJ2-5, the V gene TRBV9; 11 bases align to TRBD1. The J segment lost 4 bases and the V segment lost 3 bases, leaving 5 bases of the junction unmatched. The CDR3 covers 15 residues. CDR1 SGDLS and CDR2 YYNGEE come from the germline V gene.

This clone has a handful of counts. This rearrangement joins TRBV19 to TRBJ1-1, with D hard to call. This CDR3 region has 13 residues. The germline gives CDR1 LNHDA, CDR2 SQIVND (reference sequence). V shed 5 bases and J shed 2 bases, with 9 bases lying between them. The CDR3 nucleotides are TGTGCCAGTAGTCGGCAAGCCAACACTGAAGCTTTCTTT. It encodes CASSRQANTEAFF.

This clone has only a few counts. The chain has TRBV7-8 and TRBJ2-1; D remains unclear. V dropped 1 base and J dropped 2 bases, with 9 bases sitting between them. This CDR3 contains 15 residues. Germline CDR1 SGHVS, CDR2 FQNEAQ. The CDR3 loop is CASSLVLDTYNEQFF. The CDR3 DNA is TGTGCCAGCAGCTTAGTTCTGGATACCTACAATGAGCAGTTCTTC.

The chain couples TRBV5-4 to TRBJ1-1; D remains unclear. V dropped 10 bases and J dropped 0 bases, with 10 bases sitting between them. There are 12 residues in the CDR3. From germline, CDR1 is SGHNT and CDR2 YYREEE (reference sequence). In DNA form, the CDR3 reads TGTGCCGGGAGTCAACTGAACACTGAAGCTTTCTTT. It is translated as CAGSQLNTEAFF. Filled out from reference TRBV5-4 and TRBJ1-1, the complete variable domain reads ETGVTQSPTHLIKTRGQQVTLRCSSQSGHNTVSWYQQALGQGPQFIFQYYREEENGRGNFPPRFSGLQFPNYSSELNVNALELDDSALYLCAGSQLNTEAFFGQGTRLTVV.

CDR3 in amino acids: CASSLNPPQSPLHF. The CDR3 region has the DNA TGTGCCAGCAGTTTAAACCCCCCCCAGTCGCCCCTCCACTTT. The chain uses TRBV28 and TRBJ1-6; D is unresolved. The CDR3 is 14 amino acids. Germline-derived CDR1 and CDR2 are MDHEN and SYDVKM. Trimming removed 2 bases from V and 13 bases from J, with 15 bases in between.